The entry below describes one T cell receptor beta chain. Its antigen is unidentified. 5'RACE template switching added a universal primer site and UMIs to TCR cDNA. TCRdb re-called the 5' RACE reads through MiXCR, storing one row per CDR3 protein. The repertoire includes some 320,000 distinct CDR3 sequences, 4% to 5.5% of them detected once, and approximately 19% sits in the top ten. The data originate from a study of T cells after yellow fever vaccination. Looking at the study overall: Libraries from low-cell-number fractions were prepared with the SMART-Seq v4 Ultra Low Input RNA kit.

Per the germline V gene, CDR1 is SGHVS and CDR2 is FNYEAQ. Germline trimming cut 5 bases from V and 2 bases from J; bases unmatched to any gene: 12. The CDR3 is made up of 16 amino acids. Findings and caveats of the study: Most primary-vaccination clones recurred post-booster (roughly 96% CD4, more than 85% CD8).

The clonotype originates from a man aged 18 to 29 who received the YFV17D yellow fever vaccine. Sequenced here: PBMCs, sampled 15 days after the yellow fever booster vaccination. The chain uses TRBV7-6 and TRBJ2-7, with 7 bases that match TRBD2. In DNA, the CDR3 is TGTGCCAGCAGCAGGGAAGGCGGGGGAGGCACCTACGAGCAGTACTTC. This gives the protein CASSREGGGGTYEQYF.